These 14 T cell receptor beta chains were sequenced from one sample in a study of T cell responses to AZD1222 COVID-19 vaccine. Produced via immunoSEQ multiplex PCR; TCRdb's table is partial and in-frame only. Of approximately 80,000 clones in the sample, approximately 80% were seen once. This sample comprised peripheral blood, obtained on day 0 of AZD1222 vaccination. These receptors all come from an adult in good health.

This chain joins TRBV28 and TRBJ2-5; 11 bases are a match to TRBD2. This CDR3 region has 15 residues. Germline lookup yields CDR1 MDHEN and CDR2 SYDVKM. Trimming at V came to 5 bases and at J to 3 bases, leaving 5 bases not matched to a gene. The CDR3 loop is CASSANSGGEETQYF. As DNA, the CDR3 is TGTGCCAGCAGTGCTAATAGCGGGGGGGAAGAGACCCAGTACTTC.

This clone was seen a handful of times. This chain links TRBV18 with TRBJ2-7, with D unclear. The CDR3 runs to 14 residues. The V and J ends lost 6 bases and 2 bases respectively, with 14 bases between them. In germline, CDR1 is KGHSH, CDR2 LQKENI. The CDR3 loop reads CASSTHDSTYEQYF. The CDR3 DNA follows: TGTGCCAGCTCTACCCATGACTCTACCTACGAGCAGTACTTC.

The CDR3 loop is CASSLGLAGGREETQYF. The CDR3 DNA reads TGTGCCAGCAGTTTAGGACTAGCGGGGGGAAGGGAAGAGACCCAGTACTTC. This chain links TRBV28 with TRBJ2-5; 14 nucleotides match TRBD2. The CDR3 runs to 17 residues. Germline V gene lookup returns CDR1 MDHEN and CDR2 SYDVKM. V dropped 2 bases and J dropped 3; count of bases not matched to a gene: 5.

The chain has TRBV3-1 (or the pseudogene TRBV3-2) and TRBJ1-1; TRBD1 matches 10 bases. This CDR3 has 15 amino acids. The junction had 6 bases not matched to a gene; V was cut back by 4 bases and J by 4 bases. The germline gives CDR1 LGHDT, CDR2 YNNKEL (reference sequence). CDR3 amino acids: CASSRRTGGTTEAFF. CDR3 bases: TGTGCCAGCAGCCGGAGGACAGGGGGAACCACTGAAGCTTTCTTT.

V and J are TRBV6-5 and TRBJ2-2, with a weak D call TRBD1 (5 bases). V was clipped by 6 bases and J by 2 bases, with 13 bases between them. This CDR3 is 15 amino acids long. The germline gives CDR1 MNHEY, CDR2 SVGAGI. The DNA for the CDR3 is TGTGCCAGCAGGGGGCAGCAGAGTAACACCGGGGAGCTGTTTTTT. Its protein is CASRGQQSNTGELFF.

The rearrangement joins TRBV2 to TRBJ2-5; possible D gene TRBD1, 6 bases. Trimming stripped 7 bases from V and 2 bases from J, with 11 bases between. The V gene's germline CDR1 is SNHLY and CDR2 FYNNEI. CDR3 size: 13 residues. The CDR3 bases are TGTGCCAGCACTAGGGACATTCAAGAGACCCAGTACTTC. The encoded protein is CASTRDIQETQYF.

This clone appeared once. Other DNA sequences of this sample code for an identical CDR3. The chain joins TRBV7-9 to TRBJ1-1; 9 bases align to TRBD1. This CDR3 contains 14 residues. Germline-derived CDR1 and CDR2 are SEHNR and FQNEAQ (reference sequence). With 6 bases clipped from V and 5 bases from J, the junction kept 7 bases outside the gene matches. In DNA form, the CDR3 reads TGTGCCAGCAGACCGGGACAGGGAGATACTGAAGCTTTCTTT. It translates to CASRPGQGDTEAFF. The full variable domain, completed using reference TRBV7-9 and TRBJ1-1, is DTGVSQNPRHKITKRGQNVTFRCDPISEHNRLYWYRQTLGQGPEFLTYFQNEAQLEKSRLLSDRFSAERPKGSFSTLEIQRTEQGDSAMYLCASRPGQGDTEAFFGQGTRLTVV.

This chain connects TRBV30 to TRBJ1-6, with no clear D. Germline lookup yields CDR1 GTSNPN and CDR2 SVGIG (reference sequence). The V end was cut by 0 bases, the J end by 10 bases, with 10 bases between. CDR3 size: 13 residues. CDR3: CAWSVGVRSPLHF. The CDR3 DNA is TGTGCCTGGAGTGTTGGGGTGAGGTCACCCCTCCACTTT.

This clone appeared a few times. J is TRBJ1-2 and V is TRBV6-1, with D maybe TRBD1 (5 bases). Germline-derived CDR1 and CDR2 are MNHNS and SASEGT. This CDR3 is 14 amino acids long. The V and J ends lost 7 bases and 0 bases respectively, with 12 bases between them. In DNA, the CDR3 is TGTGCCAGCACTCTACGGGACTCTAACTATGGCTACACCTTC. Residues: CASTLRDSNYGYTF.

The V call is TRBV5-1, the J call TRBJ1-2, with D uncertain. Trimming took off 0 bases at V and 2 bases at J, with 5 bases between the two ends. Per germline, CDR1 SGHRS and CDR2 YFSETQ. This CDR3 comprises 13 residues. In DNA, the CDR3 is TGCGCCAGCAGCTTGGACGGGAACTATGGCTACACCTTC. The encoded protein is CASSLDGNYGYTF.

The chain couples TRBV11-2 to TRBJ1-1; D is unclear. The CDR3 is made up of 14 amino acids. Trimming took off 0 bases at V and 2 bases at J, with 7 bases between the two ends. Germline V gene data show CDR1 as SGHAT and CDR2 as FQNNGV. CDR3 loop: CASSLELGNTEAFF. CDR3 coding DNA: TGTGCCAGCAGCTTAGAGTTGGGTAACACTGAAGCTTTCTTT.

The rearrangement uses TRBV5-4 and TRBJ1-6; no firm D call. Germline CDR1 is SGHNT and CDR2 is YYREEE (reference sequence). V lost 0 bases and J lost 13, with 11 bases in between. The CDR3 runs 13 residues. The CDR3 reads CASSLAEGRPLHF. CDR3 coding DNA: TGTGCCAGCAGCTTGGCGGAGGGTAGGCCCCTCCACTTT.

CDR3 in amino acids: CASSQDKNIRFTSTDTQYF. DNA of the CDR3: TGCGCCAGCAGCCAAGATAAAAACATACGGTTTACTAGCACAGATACGCAGTATTTT. This chain connects TRBV4-1 to TRBJ2-3, with D unresolved. Trimming cost V 0 bases and J 0 bases, with 19 bases left between them. Looked up from germline, CDR1 is MGHRA and CDR2 is YSYEKL. The CDR3 is made up of 19 amino acids.

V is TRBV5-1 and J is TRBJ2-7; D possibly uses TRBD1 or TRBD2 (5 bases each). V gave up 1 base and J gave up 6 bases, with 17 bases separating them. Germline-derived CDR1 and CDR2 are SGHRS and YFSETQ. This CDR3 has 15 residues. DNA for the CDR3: TGCGCCAGCAGCTTGATTCCGGGGCCCCCCCCCGAGCAGTACTTC. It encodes CASSLIPGPPPEQYF.